This TCR beta chain was identified during a study of blood T cell repertoires in COVID-19. At the level of the study: The origin of the acute and convalescent COVID-19 samples was the United States, Italy and Spain.

On this clone: One end of the junction does not line up with germline, which may come from a read error.

TCRdb's copy holds only in-frame clones and misses some; the assay was immunoSEQ multiplex PCR. The sample has about 400,000 clones; around 92% are singletons. Cohort 3 recovery required two negative PCRs, clearance, or symptom resolution. The specimen sequenced was PBMCs or T cells enriched from blood (not recorded which). The receptor's source is a woman in her twenties or thirties who had recovered from COVID-19.

The CDR3 sequence is CASSYVSTNHGYTF. In DNA form, the CDR3 reads TGTGCCAGCAGCTACGTCAGCACTAACCATGGCTACACCTTC. The genes are TRBV11-2 and TRBJ1-2, with no clear D. The CDR3 covers 14 residues. Germline V lookup: CDR1 SGHAT, CDR2 FQNNGV.